This T cell receptor (beta chain) was captured in a study of blood T cell repertoires in COVID-19. About the research overall: The cDNA or gDNA used as material had been derived from T cells, B-cell-depleted T cells, or PBMCs.

There are 15 residues in the CDR3. Germline V gives CDR1 SNHLY, CDR2 FYNNEI. The V end was cut by 5 bases, the J end by 7 bases, with 17 bases between. Clones were sequenced by immunoSEQ multiplex PCR, and TCRdb holds only the in-frame ones, with some missing. The repertoire holds about 250,000 clones, approximately 80% seen once, with about 9% in the top ten. J is TRBJ2-2 and V is TRBV2; D unclear. Sequencing input: peripheral blood. The TCR was taken from an elderly man with acute or convalescent COVID-19. CDR3 sequence: CASSFPLGRDGELFF. The CDR3 nucleotides read TGTGCCAGCAGTTTTCCCCTGGGCCGAGACGGGGAGCTGTTTTTT.